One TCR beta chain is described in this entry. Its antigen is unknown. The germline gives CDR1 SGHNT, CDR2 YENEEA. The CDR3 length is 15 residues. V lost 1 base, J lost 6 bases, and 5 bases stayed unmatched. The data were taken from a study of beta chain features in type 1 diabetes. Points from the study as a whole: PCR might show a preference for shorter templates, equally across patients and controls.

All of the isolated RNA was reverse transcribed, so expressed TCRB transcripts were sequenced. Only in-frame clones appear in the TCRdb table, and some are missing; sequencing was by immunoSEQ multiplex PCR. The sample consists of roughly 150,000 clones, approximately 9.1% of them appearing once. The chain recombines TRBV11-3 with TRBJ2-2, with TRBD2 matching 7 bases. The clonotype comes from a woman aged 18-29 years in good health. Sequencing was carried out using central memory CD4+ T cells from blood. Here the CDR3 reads CASSLGLAGPGELFF. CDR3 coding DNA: TGTGCCAGCAGCTTAGGGTTAGCGGGCCCCGGGGAGCTGTTTTTT.